This T cell receptor beta chain was profiled in a study of blood T cells in healthy people across ages (dated by TCRdb to the mid-2010s). Background for the entire study: In model experiments, roughly one uniquely barcoded TCR beta cDNA molecule per two T cells was captured by template switching. Using deep sequencing normalized with unique cDNA molecular identifiers, the study measured how TCR beta repertoire diversity changes with age. To avoid experimental bias, donors of different ages were spread randomly across the sequencing lanes. For two donors (one aged 18 to 30 and one aged 80 or older), the study analyzed two additional independent replicas of 1 million unique cDNA reads from the same blood draw. Four age groups were formed from the donors: young (average roughly 15 years), middle-aged (around 41), aged (roughly 59) and long-lived (approximately 80).

The roughly 38 donors, aged about 6 to 95 years, were systemically healthy Caucasian individuals from Russia. Each donor gave ten milliliters of peripheral blood, drawn into EDTA-treated Vacutainer tubes. Ficoll-Paque density-gradient centrifugation was used to isolate PBMCs, with at least 6.5 million per sample. Trizol reagent was used to extract total RNA from the PBMCs, yielding at least 6 micrograms per sample. The percentages of naive CD45RAhigh/CD27high T cells were determined by flow cytometry on a PBMC aliquot from every donor. Libraries came from 5' RACE. Sequencing was carried out with an Illumina HiSeq 2500. A second PCR of roughly 7 to 12 cycles was run with a J-beta primer mix and a sample-barcoded 5' primer. A template-switch 5' adaptor carrying 12 random nucleotides introduced a unique molecular identifier onto each TCR beta cDNA molecule. Each sample yielded at least 3 million CDR3-containing paired-end reads. The Mint cDNA synthesis kit, primed by a TRBC-specific oligonucleotide, was used to synthesize first-strand cDNA from all RNA. All cDNA was treated with uracil-DNA glycosylase and then went through a first 18-cycle PCR with the universal primers M1SS and BC2_uni_R. The published analysis was carried out like this. Normalization of each sample was performed by random selection of 1 million high-quality reads, each carrying a distinct molecular identifier. Instead of being binned into consensus sequences, reads that shared molecular identifiers were thrown out. MiTCR, run with a Q25 quality threshold and the strictest error-elimination algorithm, handled CDR3 identification, clonotype clustering and error correction. Lower-bound total TCR beta diversity was estimated with a nonparametric unseen species model using Euler transformation. TCRdb trimmed the raw reads at Q25, called clones with MiXCR and kept productive beta chains. Rows with a matching CDR3 protein are joined into one entry that keeps the most common DNA and genes. These V and J calls originate from TCRdb's pipeline instead of the authors' own analysis. The sample table holds about 1,800,000 distinct CDR3 sequences, of which 28% were seen once. Around 7.7% of the sample belongs to the ten largest clones.

A remark on this clonotype: It lacks a known antigen. At one end, the junction sequence differs from germline, possibly due to a read error.

The investigation overall reported the following: A strong correlation was found between observed TCR beta diversity and the percentage of naive T cells measured by flow cytometry. Because profiling used bulk unsorted PBMCs, naive and antigen-experienced compartments could not be compared conclusively. Observed TCR beta diversity per million T cells fell roughly linearly with age, and a significant reduction was already apparent by age about 38. Donor CMV infection status was unknown, potentially confounding age-related changes in expanded clonotypes. Estimates of total diversity based on one million sequenced T cells were regarded as lower bounds and as underestimates. The long-lived group showed more naive CD4+ T cells, fewer expanded clones and increased TCR diversity than the aged group, suggesting age selection.

In the germline V gene (reference sequence), CDR1 corresponds to DFQATT and CDR2 to SNEGSKA. CDR3 length: 17 amino acids, cysteine to phenylalanine. The kept DNA is CDR3 alone, 51 bases in frame from the first base. Recombination joined TRBV20-1 with TRBJ2-5; 8 central nucleotides agree with TRBD1. The receptor was isolated from a woman in her 30s in good health. Sequencing input: blood. CDR3 protein: CSARMDRVTPRGETQYF. The nucleotide sequence is TGCAGTGCTCGAATGGACAGGGTGACTCCTCGTGGGGAGACTCAGTACTTC.